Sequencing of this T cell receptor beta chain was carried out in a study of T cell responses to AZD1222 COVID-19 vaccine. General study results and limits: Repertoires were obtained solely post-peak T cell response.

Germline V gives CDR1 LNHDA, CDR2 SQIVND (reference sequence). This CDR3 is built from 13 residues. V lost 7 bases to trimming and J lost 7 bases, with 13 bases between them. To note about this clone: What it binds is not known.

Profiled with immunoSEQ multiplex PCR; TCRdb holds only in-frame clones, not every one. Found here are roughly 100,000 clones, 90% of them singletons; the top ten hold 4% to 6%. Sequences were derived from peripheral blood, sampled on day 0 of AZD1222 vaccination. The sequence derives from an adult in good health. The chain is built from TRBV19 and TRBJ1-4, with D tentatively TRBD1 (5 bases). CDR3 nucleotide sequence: TGTGCCAGTATGGGCAGGGAGGGTGAAAAACTGTTTTTT. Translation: CASMGREGEKLFF.